This entry is about one T cell receptor beta chain. Its antigen is unidentified. A much bigger clone sits one base away, suggesting this may be a read error. In the same sample, other DNA sequences code for this CDR3. Roughly 18-50 mg of tissue was diced for each tumor. The sample originates from a study of early stage breast cancer tumors. Study-wide findings and caveats: Compared with adjacent normal breast tissue, tumors showed around 2.5-fold greater T cell density and higher clonality. Blood repertoires resembled normal breast more than tumor.

Produced via immunoSEQ multiplex PCR; TCRdb's table is partial and in-frame only. The sample has about 9,900 clones, roughly 60% seen once. CDR3 length equals 14 residues. CDR1 and CDR2 (germline): SGHAT, FQNNGV. The V gene end was trimmed by 5 bases and the J gene end by 5 bases; junction bases not matched to a gene: 1. The clonotype was recovered from a person aged 55 to 70 with breast cancer. The chain carries TRBV11-2 and TRBJ2-2; TRBD1 matches at 11 bases. The source material was breast tumor tissue. This CDR3 reads CASSRDRGTGELFF. CDR3 in DNA: TGTGCCAGCAGCCGGGACAGGGGGACCGGGGAGCTGTTTTTT.